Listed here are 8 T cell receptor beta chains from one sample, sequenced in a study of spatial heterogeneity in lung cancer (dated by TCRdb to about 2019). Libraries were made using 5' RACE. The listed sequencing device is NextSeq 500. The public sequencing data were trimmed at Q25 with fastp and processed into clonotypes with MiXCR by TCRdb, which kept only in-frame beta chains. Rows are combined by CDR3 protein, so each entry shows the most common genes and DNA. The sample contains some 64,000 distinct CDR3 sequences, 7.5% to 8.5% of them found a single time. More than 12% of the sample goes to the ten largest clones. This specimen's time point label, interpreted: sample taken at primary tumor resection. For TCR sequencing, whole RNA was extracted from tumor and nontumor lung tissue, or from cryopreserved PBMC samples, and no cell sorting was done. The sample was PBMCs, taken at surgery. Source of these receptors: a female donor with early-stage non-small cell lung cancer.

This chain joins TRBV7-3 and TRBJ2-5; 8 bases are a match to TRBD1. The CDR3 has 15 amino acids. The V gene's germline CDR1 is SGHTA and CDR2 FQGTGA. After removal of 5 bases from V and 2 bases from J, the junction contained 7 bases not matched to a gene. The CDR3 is CASSAGRTGQETQYF. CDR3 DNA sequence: TGTGCCAGCAGCGCTGGGAGGACAGGGCAAGAGACCCAGTACTTC.

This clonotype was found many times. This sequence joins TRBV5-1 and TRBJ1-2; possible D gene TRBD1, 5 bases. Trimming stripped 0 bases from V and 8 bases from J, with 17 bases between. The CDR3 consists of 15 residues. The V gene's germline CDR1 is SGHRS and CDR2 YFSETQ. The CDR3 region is CASSLETGGNAGYTF. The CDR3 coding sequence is TGCGCCAGCAGCTTGGAAACAGGCGGGAACGCGGGCTACACCTTC.

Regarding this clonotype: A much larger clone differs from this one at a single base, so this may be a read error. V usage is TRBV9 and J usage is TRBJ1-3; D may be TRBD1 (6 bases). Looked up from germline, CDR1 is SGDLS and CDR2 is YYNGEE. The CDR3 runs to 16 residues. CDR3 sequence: CASSGQATSTGTTIYF. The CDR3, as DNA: TGTGCCAGCAGCGGACAGGCAACCTCCACTGGAACCACCATATATTTT.

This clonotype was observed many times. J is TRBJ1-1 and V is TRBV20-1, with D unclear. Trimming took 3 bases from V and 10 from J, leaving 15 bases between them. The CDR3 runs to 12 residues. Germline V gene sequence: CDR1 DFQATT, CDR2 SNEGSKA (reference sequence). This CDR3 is CSARNGRWGAFF. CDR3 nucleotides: TGCAGTGCTAGGAATGGGCGGTGGGGAGCTTTCTTT.

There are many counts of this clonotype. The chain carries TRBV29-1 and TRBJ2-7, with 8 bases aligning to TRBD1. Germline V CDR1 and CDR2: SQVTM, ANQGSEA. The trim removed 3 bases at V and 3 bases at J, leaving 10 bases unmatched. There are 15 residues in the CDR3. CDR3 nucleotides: TGCAGCGTTGAGTTACAGGGGGGTAGTCGCTACGAGCAGTACTTC. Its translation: CSVELQGGSRYEQYF.

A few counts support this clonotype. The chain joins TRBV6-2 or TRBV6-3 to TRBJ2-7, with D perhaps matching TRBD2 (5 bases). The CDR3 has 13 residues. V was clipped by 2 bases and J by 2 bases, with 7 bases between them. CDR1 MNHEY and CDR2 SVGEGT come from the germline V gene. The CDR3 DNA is TGTGCCAGCAGTTACGTCGGGGCCTACGAGCAGTACGTC. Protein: CASSYVGAYEQYV.

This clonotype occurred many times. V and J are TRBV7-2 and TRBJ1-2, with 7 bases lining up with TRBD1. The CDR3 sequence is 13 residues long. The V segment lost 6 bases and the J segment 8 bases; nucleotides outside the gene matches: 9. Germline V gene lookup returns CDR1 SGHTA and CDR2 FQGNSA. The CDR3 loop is CASRTTGVWGYTF. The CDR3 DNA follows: TGTGCCAGCAGGACAACAGGGGTCTGGGGCTACACCTTC.

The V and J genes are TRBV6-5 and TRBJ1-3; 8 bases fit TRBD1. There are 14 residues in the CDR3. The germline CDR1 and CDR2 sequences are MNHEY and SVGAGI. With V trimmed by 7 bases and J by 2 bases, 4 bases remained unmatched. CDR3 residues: CASIEQGAGNTIYF. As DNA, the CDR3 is TGTGCCAGCATAGAACAGGGGGCTGGAAACACCATATATTTT.